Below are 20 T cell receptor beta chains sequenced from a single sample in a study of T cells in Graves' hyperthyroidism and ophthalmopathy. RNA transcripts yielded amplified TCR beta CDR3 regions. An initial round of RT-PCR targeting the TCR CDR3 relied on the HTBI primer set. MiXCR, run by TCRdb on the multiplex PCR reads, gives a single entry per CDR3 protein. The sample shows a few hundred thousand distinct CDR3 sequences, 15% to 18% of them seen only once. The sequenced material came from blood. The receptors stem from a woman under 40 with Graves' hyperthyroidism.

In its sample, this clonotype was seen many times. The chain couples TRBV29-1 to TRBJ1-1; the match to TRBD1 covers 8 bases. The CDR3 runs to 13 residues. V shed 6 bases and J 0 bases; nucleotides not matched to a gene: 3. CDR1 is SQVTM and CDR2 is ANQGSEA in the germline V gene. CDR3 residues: CSVTGEMNTEAFF. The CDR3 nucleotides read TGCAGCGTGACAGGGGAAATGAACACTGAAGCTTTCTTT.

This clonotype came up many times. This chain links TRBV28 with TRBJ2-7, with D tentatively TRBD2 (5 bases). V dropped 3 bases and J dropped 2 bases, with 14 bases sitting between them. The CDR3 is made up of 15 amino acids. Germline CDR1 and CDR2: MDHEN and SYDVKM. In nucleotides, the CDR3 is TGTGCCAGCAGTTTTTCGGCGGGCGGCACCTACGAGCAGTACTTC. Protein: CASSFSAGGTYEQYF.

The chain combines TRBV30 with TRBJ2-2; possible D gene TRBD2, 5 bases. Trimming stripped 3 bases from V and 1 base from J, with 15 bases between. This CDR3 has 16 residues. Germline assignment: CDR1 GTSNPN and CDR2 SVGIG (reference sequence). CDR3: CAWRQLGLLNTGELFF. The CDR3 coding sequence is TGTGCCTGGAGACAACTCGGACTTCTGAACACCGGGGAGCTGTTTTTT.

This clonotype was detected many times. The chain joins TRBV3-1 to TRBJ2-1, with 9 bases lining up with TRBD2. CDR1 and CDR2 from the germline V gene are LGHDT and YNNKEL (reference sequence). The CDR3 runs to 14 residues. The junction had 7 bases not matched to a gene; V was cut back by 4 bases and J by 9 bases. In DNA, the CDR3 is TGTGCCAGCAGCCCCATAGCGGGAGCGGGTGAGCAGTTCTTC. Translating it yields CASSPIAGAGEQFF.

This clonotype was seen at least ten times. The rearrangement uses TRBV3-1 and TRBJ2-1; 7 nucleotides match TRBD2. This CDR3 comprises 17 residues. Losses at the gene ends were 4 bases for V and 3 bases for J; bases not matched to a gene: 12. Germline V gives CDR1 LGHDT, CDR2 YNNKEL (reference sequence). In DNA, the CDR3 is TGTGCCAGCAGCCGAACCCCGGGACTAAGCGTCTACAATGAGCAGTTCTTC. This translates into CASSRTPGLSVYNEQFF.

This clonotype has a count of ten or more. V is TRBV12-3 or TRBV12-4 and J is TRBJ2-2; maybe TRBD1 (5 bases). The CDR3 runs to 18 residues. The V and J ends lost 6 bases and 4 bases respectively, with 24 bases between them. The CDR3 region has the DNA TGTGCCAGCAGCGGCCTGACAGATTGGATATCTCGCACCGGGGAGCTGTTTTTT. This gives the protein CASSGLTDWISRTGELFF.

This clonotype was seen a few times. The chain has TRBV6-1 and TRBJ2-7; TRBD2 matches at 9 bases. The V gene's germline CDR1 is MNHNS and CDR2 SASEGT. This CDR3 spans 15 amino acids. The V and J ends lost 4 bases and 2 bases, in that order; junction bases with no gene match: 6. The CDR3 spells CASSVLAGTTYEQYF. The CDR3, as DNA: TGTGCCAGCAGTGTCCTAGCGGGGACCACCTACGAGCAGTACTTC.

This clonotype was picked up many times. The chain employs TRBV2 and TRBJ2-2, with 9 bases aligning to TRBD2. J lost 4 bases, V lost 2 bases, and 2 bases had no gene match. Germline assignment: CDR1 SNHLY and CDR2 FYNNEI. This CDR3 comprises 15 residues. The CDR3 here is CASSELAGRTGELFF. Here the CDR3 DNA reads TGTGCCAGCAGTGAACTAGCGGGACGCACCGGGGAGCTGTTTTTT.

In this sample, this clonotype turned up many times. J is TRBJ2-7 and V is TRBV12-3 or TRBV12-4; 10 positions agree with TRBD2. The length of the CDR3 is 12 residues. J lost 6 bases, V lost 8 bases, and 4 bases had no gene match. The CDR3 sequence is CASQREGLEQYF. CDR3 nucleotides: TGTGCCAGCCAGCGGGAGGGCCTCGAGCAGTACTTC.

The CDR3 sequence is CASGDRGPYEQYF. Here the CDR3 DNA reads TGTGCTAGTGGTGACAGGGGACCCTACGAGCAGTACTTC. V and J are TRBV12-5 and TRBJ2-7, with TRBD1 matching 8 bases. The germline V gene has CDR1 LGHNT and CDR2 FRNRAP. V lost 5 bases and J lost 2; bases outside the gene matches: 2. CDR3 length: 13 amino acids.

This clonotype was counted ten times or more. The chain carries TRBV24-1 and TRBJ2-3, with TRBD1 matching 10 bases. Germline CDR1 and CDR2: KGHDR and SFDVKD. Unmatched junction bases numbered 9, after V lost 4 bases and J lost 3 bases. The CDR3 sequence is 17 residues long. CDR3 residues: CATSDPLTGGPTDTQYF. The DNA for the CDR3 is TGTGCCACCAGTGACCCACTGACAGGGGGCCCTACAGATACGCAGTATTTT.

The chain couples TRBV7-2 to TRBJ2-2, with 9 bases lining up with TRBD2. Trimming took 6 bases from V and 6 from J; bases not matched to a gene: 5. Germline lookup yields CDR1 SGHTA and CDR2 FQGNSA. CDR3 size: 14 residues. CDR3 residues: CASRELAGAGELFF. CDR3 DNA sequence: TGTGCCAGCAGAGAATTAGCGGGGGCCGGGGAGCTGTTTTTT.

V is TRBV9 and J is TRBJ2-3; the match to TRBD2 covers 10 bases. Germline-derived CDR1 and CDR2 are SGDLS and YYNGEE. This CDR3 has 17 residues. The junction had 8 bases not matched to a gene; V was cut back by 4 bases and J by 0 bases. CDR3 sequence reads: CASSRSTSGLSTDTQYF. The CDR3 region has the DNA TGTGCCAGCAGCCGCTCGACTAGCGGGCTTAGCACAGATACGCAGTATTTT.

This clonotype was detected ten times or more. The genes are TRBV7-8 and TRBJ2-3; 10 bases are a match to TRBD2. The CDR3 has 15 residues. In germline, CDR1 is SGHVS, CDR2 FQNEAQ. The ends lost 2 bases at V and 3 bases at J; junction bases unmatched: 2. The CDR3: CASSLLAGETDTQYF. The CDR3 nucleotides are TGTGCCAGCAGCTTACTAGCGGGGGAGACAGATACGCAGTATTTT.

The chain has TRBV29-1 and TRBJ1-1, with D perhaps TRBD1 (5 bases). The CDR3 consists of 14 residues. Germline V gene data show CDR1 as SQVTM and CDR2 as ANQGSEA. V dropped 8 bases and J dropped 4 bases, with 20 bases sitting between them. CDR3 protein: CSIHRGSASTEAFF. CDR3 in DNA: TGCAGCATTCACCGGGGGTCTGCGAGCACTGAAGCTTTCTTT. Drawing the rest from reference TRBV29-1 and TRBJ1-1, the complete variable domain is SAVISQKPSRDICQRGTSLTIQCQVDSQVTMMFWYRQQPGQSLTLIATANQGSEATYESGFVIDKFPISRPNLTFSTLTVSNMSPEDSSIYLCSIHRGSASTEAFFGQGTRLTVV.

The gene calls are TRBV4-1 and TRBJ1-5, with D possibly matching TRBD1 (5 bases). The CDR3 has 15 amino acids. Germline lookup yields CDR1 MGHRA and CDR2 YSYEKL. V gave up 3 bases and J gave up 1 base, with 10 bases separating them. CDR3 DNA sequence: TGCGCCAGCAGCCATCCAGGGTCGAGCAATCAGCCCCAGCATTTT. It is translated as CASSHPGSSNQPQHF.

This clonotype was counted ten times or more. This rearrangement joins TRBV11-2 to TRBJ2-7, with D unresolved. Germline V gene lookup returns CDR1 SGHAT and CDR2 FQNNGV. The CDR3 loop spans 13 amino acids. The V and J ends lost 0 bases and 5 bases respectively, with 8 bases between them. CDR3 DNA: TGTGCCAGCAGCTTAGAGGGATGGGACGAGCAGTACTTC. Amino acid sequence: CASSLEGWDEQYF.

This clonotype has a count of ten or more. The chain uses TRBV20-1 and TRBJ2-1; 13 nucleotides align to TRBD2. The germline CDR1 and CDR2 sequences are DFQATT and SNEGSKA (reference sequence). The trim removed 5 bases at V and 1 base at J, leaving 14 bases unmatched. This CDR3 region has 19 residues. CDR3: CSAELAGGSIWGSYNEQFF. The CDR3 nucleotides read TGCAGTGCTGAACTAGCGGGAGGGTCCATTTGGGGTTCCTACAATGAGCAGTTCTTC.

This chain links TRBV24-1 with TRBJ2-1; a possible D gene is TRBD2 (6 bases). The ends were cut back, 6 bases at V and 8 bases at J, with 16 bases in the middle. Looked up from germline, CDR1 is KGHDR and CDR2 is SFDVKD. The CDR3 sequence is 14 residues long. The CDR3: CATSSTGGPYEQFF. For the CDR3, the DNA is TGTGCCACCAGTTCAACAGGAGGGCCCTATGAGCAGTTCTTC.

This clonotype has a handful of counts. The chain's CDR3 is CATQSGRRGYTF. CDR3 DNA sequence: TGTGCCACCCAGAGTGGTCGGAGGGGCTACACCTTC. V is TRBV6-1 and J is TRBJ1-2; D unclear. Trimming took off 10 bases at V and 8 bases at J, with 17 bases between the two ends. This CDR3 region has 12 residues. Per the germline V gene, CDR1 is MNHNS and CDR2 is SASEGT.